A selection of T cell receptor beta chains follows, all from one sample in a study of T cells in Graves' hyperthyroidism and ophthalmopathy. TCRdb reprocessed the multiplex PCR reads via MiXCR and lists one record per CDR3 protein. The sample contains hundreds of thousands of distinct CDR3 sequences, roughly 46% of which appear only once. Sequencing was carried out using peripheral blood or thyroid tissue (not recorded which). These TCRs come from a young woman with Graves' hyperthyroidism. CDR3s include the opening cysteine and the closing phenylalanine or tryptophan. The order of the fields is V gene, J gene, D gene, clone size, CDR3 DNA, CDR3 protein. A D gene is named only where the DNA matches it firmly. The size of a clone is reported for some rows only, either as once, few or many, or as a class for expanded clones.

V: TRBV7-2; J: TRBJ2-7; D: TRBD2; size: -; DNA: TGTGCCAGCAGCTTAGTTTGGGGGGAGGGCGAGCAGTACTTC; CDR3: CASSLVWGEGEQYF
V: TRBV10-3; J: TRBJ1-5; D: -; size: -; DNA: TGTGCCATCAGTGAGTCTTTGGGTGGCGCTCAGCCCCAGCATTTT; CDR3: CAISESLGGAQPQHF
V: TRBV7-3; J: TRBJ1-6; D: -; size: -; DNA: TGTGCCAGCAGCTCGACAGATAATTCACCCCTCCACTTT; CDR3: CASSSTDNSPLHF
V: TRBV29-1; J: TRBJ2-7; D: -; size: -; DNA: TGCAGCGGCGGCACCTACGAGCAGTACTTC; CDR3: CSGGTYEQYF
V: TRBV20-1; J: TRBJ1-6; D: -; size: -; DNA: TGCAGTGCTCGGGACAATTATTCACCCCTCCACTTT; CDR3: CSARDNYSPLHF
V: TRBV20-1; J: TRBJ1-4; D: TRBD1; size: many; DNA: TGCAGTGCTCGCAGGACAGGCACTAATGAAAAACTGTTTTTT; CDR3: CSARRTGTNEKLFF
V: TRBV2; J: TRBJ2-5; D: TRBD2; size: many; DNA: TGTGCCAGCAGTCTAGGTGAAGCGGGAGGAAGAGAGACCCAGTACTTC; CDR3: CASSLGEAGGRETQYF
V: TRBV20-1; J: TRBJ2-2; D: TRBD2; size: many; DNA: TGCAGTGCTAGAGGGACTAGCGACACCGGGGAGCTGTTTTTT; CDR3: CSARGTSDTGELFF
V: TRBV24-1; J: TRBJ1-2; D: -; size: -; DNA: TGTGCCACCAGTGAGGGAAGCGACTATGGCTACACCTTC; CDR3: CATSEGSDYGYTF
V: TRBV10-3; J: TRBJ1-6; D: TRBD1; size: many; DNA: TGTGCCATCAGGGGACAGGCGGCTTCACCCCTCCACTTT; CDR3: CAIRGQAASPLHF
V: TRBV6-5; J: TRBJ2-7; D: -; size: -; DNA: TGTGCCAGCAGTTACTATGCAGGGAGCTCCTACGAGCAGTACTTC; CDR3: CASSYYAGSSYEQYF
V: TRBV15; J: TRBJ2-6; D: -; size: -; DNA: TGTGCCACCAGCAGGACAACTAACTATGGGGCCAACGTCCTGACTTTC; CDR3: CATSRTTNYGANVLTF
V: TRBV9; J: TRBJ1-3; D: TRBD1; size: few; DNA: TGTGCCAGCAGCGACCGGGACAGGGGTTACACCATATATTTT; CDR3: CASSDRDRGYTIYF
V: TRBV10-3; J: TRBJ2-7; D: TRBD2; size: -; DNA: TGTGCCACCAAACGACTAGCGGGACTAGACGAGCAGTACTTC; CDR3: CATKRLAGLDEQYF
V: TRBV5-1; J: TRBJ2-5; D: -; size: once; DNA: TGCGCCAGCAGCTCAGGACAGTACGCGGGAGAGACCCAGTACTTC; CDR3: CASSSGQYAGETQYF
V: TRBV7-2; J: TRBJ1-3; D: -; size: few; DNA: TGTGCCAGCAGCTTAGGGCAGCCCTTCTCTGGAAACACCATATATTTT; CDR3: CASSLGQPFSGNTIYF
V: TRBV6-1; J: TRBJ1-4; D: -; size: -; DNA: TGTGCCAGCAGCCCCGGGTCCTTAAATGAAAAACTGTTTTTT; CDR3: CASSPGSLNEKLFF
V: TRBV7-2; J: TRBJ2-7; D: TRBD2; size: -; DNA: TGTGCCAGCAGTCGAGCGGGAGGGTACGAGCAGTACTTC; CDR3: CASSRAGGYEQYF
V: TRBV2; J: TRBJ1-1; D: TRBD1; size: once; DNA: TGTGCCAGCAGACAAGACAACAGGGGGTCTGCTTTCTTT; CDR3: CASRQDNRGSAFF